The T cell receptor beta chain under discussion was sequenced for a study of cytomegalovirus exposure and HLA in healthy donors. Regarding this clone: The antigen is unknown.

The V gene lost 1 base and the J gene lost 2 bases, with 3 bases spanning the gap. The CDR3 sequence is 12 residues long. The germline gives CDR1 GTSNPN, CDR2 SVGIG (reference sequence). Study-wide results and caveats: The study dropped some indistinguishable V segments, TRBV6-2 and TRBV6-3 among them. Near-uniform donor sequencing depth was presumed by presence/absence analyses. Many donors carried some public TCRs, although rarity characterized most TCR sequences. Both high specificity and high sensitivity reportedly marked the classifier's diagnosis of cytomegalovirus status.

Amplification used 60 Vbeta primers and 13 Jbeta primers. Assay: immunoSEQ multiplex PCR; the TCRdb copy retains only in-frame clones and omits some. The sample comprises tens of thousands of clones, 60% to 70% of which are singletons, and around 5% rests with the top ten. The V call is TRBV30, the J call TRBJ1-5; D is undetermined. Sequences were obtained from PBMCs. The clonotype comes from a man younger than 45 in good health and CMV-seropositive. The CDR3 loop is CAWSGGNQPQHF. In DNA, the CDR3 is TGTGCCTGGAGTGGAGGCAATCAGCCCCAGCATTTT.